This TCR beta chain emerged from a study of PD-L1 blockade in urothelial cancer. Study-wide context: Dosed intravenously at 1,200 mg every 3 weeks, atezolizumab was initiated by patients at some point between 2014 and 2016. Male patients with bladder-origin urothelial cancer numbered about 90% of the 29.

The protocol was immunoSEQ multiplex PCR, while the TCRdb copy is restricted to in-frame clones and leaves out a portion. Seen here are tens of thousands of clones, around 85% observed once, and the top ten hold roughly 15%. Time point given: pretreatment peripheral blood. Sample numbers ranged from 1 to 8 per patient, encompassing pretreatment and on-treatment collections. General observations from the study: Below-median pretreatment blood TCR clonality predicted better survival.

The CDR3 length is 13 residues. Germline-derived CDR1 and CDR2 are SGHNT and YYREEE (reference sequence). Trimming removed 1 base from V and 6 bases from J, with 8 bases in between. Notes on this clone: Its matching antigen is unknown.

This receptor was identified in a man at least 80 years old with urothelial cancer. This chain joins TRBV5-4 and TRBJ2-1; D is undetermined. Source: PBMCs, taken around atezolizumab (anti-PD-L1) treatment. CDR3 region: CASSLISSNEQFF. CDR3 nucleotide sequence: TGTGCCAGCAGCTTGATCTCTTCCAATGAGCAGTTCTTC.